This T cell receptor beta chain was sequenced in a study of blood T cell repertoires in COVID-19. As for the study in general: The study drew acute and convalescent COVID-19 samples from the United States, Italy and Spain. T cells, B-cell-depleted T cells, or PBMCs supplied cDNA or gDNA.

This clone was recorded once. V was trimmed by 5 bases and J by 7 bases, leaving 18 bases between them. The CDR3 has 14 residues. The germline CDR1 and CDR2 sequences are MDHEN and SYDVKM. Method: immunoSEQ multiplex PCR; TCRdb's copy keeps in-frame clones and lacks some. The profile shows 150,000 to 200,000 clones, roughly 89% of them singletons. This clonotype was obtained from a woman in her 70s with COVID-19, enrolled during active disease. This rearrangement joins TRBV28 to TRBJ2-7, with a tentative D call TRBD2 (6 bases). The sequenced sample consisted of peripheral blood. The CDR3 here is CASSRGGTSGEQYF. The CDR3, as DNA: TGTGCCAGCAGTCGGGGCGGGACCAGCGGGGAGCAGTACTTC.